This record covers a single TCR beta chain. The sample is drawn from a study of human T cells and chemical hapten exposure. The time point is: patch test 1, 2 weeks after DPC sensitization. As to treatment: therapeutic diphenylcyclopropenone sensitization with weekly scalp DPC. Losses at the gene ends were 2 bases for V and 0 bases for J; bases not matched to a gene: 6. Germline lookup yields CDR1 SGHTA and CDR2 FQGNSA. The CDR3 is made up of 16 amino acids. TCRdb ran MiXCR on the RACE reads and lists one entry per CDR3 protein. In the table there are about 71,000 distinct CDR3 sequences, around 10% of which are singletons.

The sample consisted of whole blood, taken in connection with sensitization to the hapten diphenylcyclopropenone (DPC). The clonotype was recovered from a woman aged 40 to 50 with alopecia areata. Some clones in this sample may be carry-over from other donors' samples. The chain combines TRBV7-2 with TRBJ1-1; 7 nucleotides agree with TRBD1. The chain's CDR3 is CASSLTPGQLNTEAFF. CDR3 DNA sequence: TGTGCCAGCAGCTTAACTCCGGGACAGTTGAACACTGAAGCTTTCTTT.